The rows below give T cell receptor beta chains drawn from one sample of a study of OX40 agonist ivuxolimab in advanced cancers. Profiling relied on immunoSEQ multiplex PCR, and the TCRdb table lists in-frame clones only, not all of them. Among around 70,000 clones listed, roughly four fifths were seen once. Material: CD4+ or CD8+ T cells sorted from blood, obtained in a trial of the OX40 agonist ivuxolimab. The receptor set was obtained from an adult with an advanced solid tumor such as melanoma, head and neck, liver or kidney cancer. The CDR3 runs from the conserved cysteine through the conserved F or W. The D gene is left open where the match is weak. Rows give clone size only sometimes, using once, few, many, or a class for an expanded clone.

TRBJ1-6 . TRBV10-2 few TGCGCCAGCAGCCGGGGGGAGGATTCACCCCTCCACTTT CASSRGEDSPLHF
TRBJ1-2 . TRBV2 . TGTGCCAGCAGTGCTGGGGCAGGACGTAACTATGGCTACACCTTC CASSAGAGRNYGYTF
TRBJ1-5 . TRBV27 . TGTGCCAGCGCAAGGGGGGCGTGGAATCAGCCCCAGCATTTT CASARGAWNQPQHF
TRBJ2-3 TRBD2 TRBV2 . TGTGCCAGCAGTGGACTAGCGGGAGTATCAGATACGCAGTATTTT CASSGLAGVSDTQYF
TRBJ2-2 TRBD2 TRBV19 . TGTGCCAGTAGTGCGATAACTAGCGGGCCTAACACCGGGGAGCTGTTTTTT CASSAITSGPNTGELFF
TRBJ1-2 . TRBV20-1 . TGCAGTGCTAGGGGATCTGGCTACACCTTC CSARGSGYTF
TRBJ2-7 TRBD2 TRBV18 . TGTGCCAGCTCACCACGAATGGGGGGGGTCTACGAGCAGTACTTC CASSPRMGGVYEQYF
TRBJ1-1 . TRBV5-1 once TGCGCCAGCAGCCTCCCGGGGGGCAGAACTGAAGCTTTCTTT CASSLPGGRTEAFF
TRBJ1-2 . TRBV2 . TGTGCCAGCAGTGAGAATCCCAGGGGAGCAGGCTACACCTTC CASSENPRGAGYTF
TRBJ1-2 . TRBV7-2 . TGTGCCAGCAGCTTAACCAGCTATGGCTACACCTTC CASSLTSYGYTF
TRBJ2-2 TRBD2 TRBV28 . TGTGCCAGCAGGGGACGGACTAGCGGGGCCACCGGGGAGCTGTTTTTT CASRGRTSGATGELFF
TRBJ2-6 . TRBV5-4 . TGTGCCAGCAGCTTGGGGGGCGTTCTCTCTGGGGCCAACGTCCTGACTTTC CASSLGGVLSGANVLTF
TRBJ2-1 . TRBV5-4 . TGTGCCAGCGGAACGAGAAGCTCCTACAATGAGCAGTTCTTC CASGTRSSYNEQFF
TRBJ2-3 . TRBV5-1 . TGCGCCAGCAGCTCTCGGACCGGGAACGCAGATACGCAGTATTTT CASSSRTGNADTQYF
TRBJ2-4 . TRBV7-2 . TGTGCCAGCAGCCCACCCCGAAGGGCGGAGTTAGCCAAAAACATTCAGTACTTC CASSPPRRAELAKNIQYF
TRBJ2-2 TRBD1 TRBV5-1 . TGCGCCAGCAGCTTGGGGGGACAGACCGGGGAGCTGTTTTTT CASSLGGQTGELFF
TRBJ1-2 . TRBV6-6 . TGTGCCAGCAGTTACGGGACGGATTTTAACTATGGCTACACCTTC CASSYGTDFNYGYTF
TRBJ2-6 . TRBV7-3 . TGTGCCAGCAGCCTAGGCGGGTTTACCTCTGGGGCCAACGTCCTGACTTTC CASSLGGFTSGANVLTF
TRBJ2-7 . TRBV7-6 . TGTGCCAGCAGCTTTCCGGGACACAGCTCCTACGAGCAGTACTTC CASSFPGHSSYEQYF
TRBJ1-1 TRBD1 TRBV4-2 . TGTGCCAGCAGCAGCTGGACAGGGGGCTTTAGCACTGAAGCTTTCTTT CASSSWTGGFSTEAFF
TRBJ2-3 TRBD2 TRBV4-3 few TGCGCCAGCAGGCCACAGTGGACTAGTAGGGCGGATACGCAGTATTTT CASRPQWTSRADTQYF
TRBJ2-2 TRBD2 TRBV4-1 few TGCGCCAGCAGCGAAAGACGGATAGCGGGACCCGGGGAGCTGTTTTTT CASSERRIAGPGELFF
TRBJ2-7 . TRBV28 . TGTGCCAGCAGTTTACAGTACGAGCAGTACTTC CASSLQYEQYF
TRBJ2-1 TRBD2 TRBV13 . TGTGCCAGCAGCGGGGGACTAGCGGGAGACAATGAGCAGTTCTTC CASSGGLAGDNEQFF
TRBJ2-1 TRBD2 TRBV18 . TGTGCCAGCTCACCTACTAGCGGCAATGAGCAGTTCTTC CASSPTSGNEQFF
TRBJ1-5 TRBD1 TRBV19 . TGTGCCAGTAAGGGACAGGGGGTATTCAATCAGCCCCAGCATTTT CASKGQGVFNQPQHF
TRBJ1-1 . TRBV28 . TGTGCCAGCAGTCCCCATTCGCGTAAGACTGAAGCTTTCTTT CASSPHSRKTEAFF
TRBJ2-7 TRBD1 TRBV4-1 . TGCGCCAGCAGCCAAGAGGGGACAGGGCCCTACGAGCAGTACTTC CASSQEGTGPYEQYF
TRBJ1-2 . TRBV29-1 . TGCAGCGTTTTAGGTACGGGGGAGGCTGGCTACACCTTC CSVLGTGEAGYTF
TRBJ2-7 TRBD2 TRBV7-8 few TGTGCCAGCAGCTTAGTGGGCGGGAGCGTCTACGAGCAGTACTTC CASSLVGGSVYEQYF
TRBJ2-7 . TRBV27 . TGTGCCAGCGCATCCGTACCAGACAGCGACGGCGAGCAGTACTTC CASASVPDSDGEQYF
TRBJ2-7 . TRBV27 . TGTGCCAGCAGTAATGGGGTATCCTACGAGCAGTACTTC CASSNGVSYEQYF
TRBJ2-2 TRBD1 TRBV6-1 . TGTGCCAGCAGTGAAGCCTATGGGACAGGGGGATATTTTAAGAACACCGGGGAGCTGTTTTTT CASSEAYGTGGYFKNTGELFF
TRBJ2-7 TRBD2 TRBV28 . TGTGCCAGCAGTCCCTTAGCGGGTGACACCTACGAGCAGTACTTC CASSPLAGDTYEQYF
TRBJ1-4 . TRBV6-6 . TGTGCCAGCAGAGGACCGGCAAATGAAAAACTGTTTTTT CASRGPANEKLFF
TRBJ2-5 TRBD2 TRBV5-1 . TGCGCCAGCAGCTTGGCACTAGCGGGGTACCAAGAGACCCAGTACTTC CASSLALAGYQETQYF
TRBJ2-7 TRBD1 TRBV6-5 . TGTGCCAGCCTTACCGGGACAGGAAGCTCCTACGAGCAGTACTTC CASLTGTGSSYEQYF